Listed below are T cell receptor beta chains from one sample, sequenced in a study of response to subunit inactivated influenza vaccine. MiXCR was run by TCRdb on the RT-PCR reads, yielding one entry per CDR3 protein. The table lists roughly 700,000 distinct CDR3 sequences, roughly 13% of them singletons. Material: PBMCs from blood, obtained 14 to 15 days before vaccination. The receptors come from a middle-aged man who received an inactivated influenza vaccine. Each CDR3 is given with its conserved first and last residue. A D gene is named only where the DNA matches it firmly. Only some rows state a clone size, as once, few, many or a class for expanded clones.

J gene	V gene	CDR3 length	clone size	D gene	CDR3 DNA	CDR3 protein
TRBJ2-3	TRBV20-1	11	few	-	TGCAGTGCTAGCTTCCTAGGATCGCAGTATTTT	CSASFLGSQYF
TRBJ1-4	TRBV5-5	13	few	-	TGTGCCAGCAGCTTGGCTCCTCAAGAAAAACTGTTTTTT	CASSLAPQEKLFF
TRBJ2-1	TRBV5-1	15	-	TRBD2	TGCGCCAGCAGAGCTAGCGGGTCTCCCTACAATGAGCAGTTCTTC	CASRASGSPYNEQFF
TRBJ2-5	TRBV5-5	16	few	-	TGTGCCAGCAGCTTAGGGGGGCGGTCTTTCCAAGAGACCCAGTACTTC	CASSLGGRSFQETQYF
TRBJ1-1	TRBV18	15	-	-	TGTGCCAGCTCACCACAAAGACAGGCGAACACTGAAGCTTTCTTT	CASSPQRQANTEAFF
TRBJ1-3	TRBV18	15	few	-	TGTGCCAGCTCACCATCAGCACCCTCTGGAAACACCATATATTTT	CASSPSAPSGNTIYF
TRBJ2-7	TRBV4-2	16	few	TRBD2	TGTGCCAGCAGCCAAGAGGTAACGGGACTAGTTTACGAGCAGTACTTC	CASSQEVTGLVYEQYF
TRBJ2-7	TRBV6-5	15	-	-	TGTGCCAGCAGTTACATTTCAGGGGCGCCCCACGAGCAGTACTTC	CASSYISGAPHEQYF
TRBJ2-3	TRBV28	18	-	-	TGTGCCAGCAGTTCATCGGTATTTCGCCGGTCTAGCACAGATACGCAGTATTTT	CASSSSVFRRSSTDTQYF
TRBJ2-7	TRBV5-1	15	few	-	TGCGCCAGCAGCTTGGCCTGGGGACCCACCTACGAGCAGTACTTC	CASSLAWGPTYEQYF
TRBJ1-6	TRBV7-9	15	-	TRBD1	TGTGCCAGCAGCTTAGGGAACAGGGGGGATTCACCCCTCCACTTT	CASSLGNRGDSPLHF
TRBJ2-1	TRBV19	15	-	-	TGTGCTAGTAGTAACCGGGGGATCTCCTACAATGAGCAGTTCTTC	CASSNRGISYNEQFF
TRBJ2-7	TRBV3-1	15	few	TRBD1	TGTGCCAGCAGCCACGACAGGGGGAGTACCTACGAGCAGTACTTC	CASSHDRGSTYEQYF
TRBJ1-3	TRBV27	15	many	TRBD1	TGTGCCAGCAGTAAATACAGGGGTGGTGGAAACACCATATATTTT	CASSKYRGGGNTIYF
TRBJ2-7	TRBV20-1	18	-	TRBD2	TGCAGTGCTAGGCGACCGGGACTAGACCTAACGCCGCCCCCCGAGCAGTACTTC	CSARRPGLDLTPPPEQYF
TRBJ1-6	TRBV6-5	14	-	-	TGTGCCAGCAGTTACTCTGGATATAATTCACCCCTCCACTTT	CASSYSGYNSPLHF
TRBJ1-1	TRBV6-2/TRBV6-3	13	-	-	TGTGCCAGCAGACCAACAGGGAGTACTGAAGCTTTCTTT	CASRPTGSTEAFF
TRBJ2-2	TRBV5-1	13	-	-	TGCGGCAGCGCGGAGACGAACACCGGGGAGCTGTTTTTT	CGSAETNTGELFF
TRBJ1-5	TRBV5-1	14	few	-	TGCGCCAGCAGCTTGGGAGGGGGGTACCAGCCCCAGCATTTT	CASSLGGGYQPQHF
TRBJ2-1	TRBV5-1	14	many	-	TGCGCCAGCAGCTTAGGACTTAAATTCAATGAGCAGTTCTTC	CASSLGLKFNEQFF
TRBJ1-1	TRBV18	14	-	TRBD1	TGTGCCAGCTCACCAGTGGCAGGGGGCACTGAAGCTTTCTTT	CASSPVAGGTEAFF
TRBJ2-1	TRBV5-6	12	-	-	TGTGCCAGCAGCCTGATGAGGATTGAGCAGTTCTTC	CASSLMRIEQFF
TRBJ2-7	TRBV10-3	13	few	TRBD1	TGTGCCATCAGCCGGGACAGGGATGGCGAGCAGTACTTC	CAISRDRDGEQYF
TRBJ2-5	TRBV4-3	17	few	TRBD2	TGCGCCAGCAGCCAAGAGAATCTGGCGGGGGGGCCGGAGACCCAGTACTTC	CASSQENLAGGPETQYF
TRBJ1-3	TRBV5-1	14	few	-	TGCGCCAGCAGCTTGGGCCCCGCGGGAAACACCATATATTTT	CASSLGPAGNTIYF
TRBJ1-1	TRBV6-1	13	many	-	TGTGCCAGCAGGGGGGGCGGGAGTACTGAAGCTTTCTTT	CASRGGGSTEAFF
TRBJ2-3	TRBV7-2	16	few	TRBD2	TGTGCCAGCAGCGGAACACTAGCGGGAGGTGCAGATACGCAGTATTTT	CASSGTLAGGADTQYF
TRBJ1-6	TRBV3-1	16	-	TRBD1	TGTGCCAGCAGCCAAGGCGGACAGGGGTTTAATTCACCCCTCCACTTT	CASSQGGQGFNSPLHF
TRBJ2-3	TRBV10-3	17	few	TRBD1	TGTGCCATCAGTCGACCGGGACAGGGTATTGGCACAGATACGCAGTATTTT	CAISRPGQGIGTDTQYF
TRBJ2-2	TRBV29-1	13	-	-	TGCAGCGTTGGGACTCAGAACACCGGGGAGCTGTTTTTT	CSVGTQNTGELFF
TRBJ2-5	TRBV6-5	16	few	TRBD1	TGTGCCAGCAGTTACGGGGACAGGCATAGGGGGGAGACCCAGTACTTC	CASSYGDRHRGETQYF
TRBJ2-1	TRBV5-1	17	many	TRBD2	TGCGCCAGCAGCTTGACTAGCGGGATGTCCTCCTACAATGAGCAGTTCTTC	CASSLTSGMSSYNEQFF
TRBJ2-1	TRBV28	13	many	-	TGTGCCAGCAGTTTATCCGGCCTTTATGAGCAGTTCTTC	CASSLSGLYEQFF
TRBJ2-1	TRBV10-3	17	few	TRBD1	TGTGCCATCAGTGAACTCTTGACAGGGGCCAATCAAAATGAGCAGTTCTTC	CAISELLTGANQNEQFF
TRBJ2-7	TRBV12-3/TRBV12-4	16	-	TRBD1	TGTGCCAGCAGCCCTAGCTACCGGGACAGGGGGGACGAGCAGTACTTC	CASSPSYRDRGDEQYF
TRBJ2-5	TRBV7-9	14	-	-	TGTGCCAGCAGCTTAGGTGGGATGGCGGAGACCCAGTACTTC	CASSLGGMAETQYF
TRBJ1-1	TRBV4-3	13	few	-	TGCGCCAGCAGCCAAGACAGGGGAGGCCAAGCTTTCTTT	CASSQDRGGQAFF
TRBJ2-7	TRBV7-9	12	few	-	TGTGCCAGCAGCTTAAAAGGACTCGAGCAGTACTTC	CASSLKGLEQYF
TRBJ2-7	TRBV29-1	12	-	TRBD1	TGCAGCGTTGAGGACAGGGAGAACGAGCAGTACTTC	CSVEDRENEQYF
TRBJ2-7	TRBV6-5	17	many	TRBD1	TGTGCCAGCAGTCACAGGCGCGGGACAGGTGGGACCTACGAGCAGTACTTC	CASSHRRGTGGTYEQYF
TRBJ1-5	TRBV27	14	-	-	TGTGCCAGCAGTTTTCGGTCTTCCGGTCAGCCCCAGCATTTT	CASSFRSSGQPQHF
TRBJ1-6	TRBV4-3	13	many	-	TGCGCCAGCAGCCAAGATAAGGGACTACCCCTCCACTTT	CASSQDKGLPLHF
TRBJ2-1	TRBV7-2	16	-	TRBD2	TGTGCCAGCAGCTCGATAGCGGGAGGAAGGTACAATGAGCAGTTCTTC	CASSSIAGGRYNEQFF